Listed here is a single T cell receptor beta chain. This sample was taken from a study of T cell clonotyping in hematopoietic cell transplantation. Noted time point: recipient sample about 28 days before transplant, after cytoreduction. The germline gives CDR1 SGHTA, CDR2 FQGTGA. V was clipped by 3 bases and J by 4 bases; unmatched bases: 9. The CDR3 consists of 17 residues. Sequencing was performed with immunoSEQ multiplex PCR; in TCRdb, only in-frame clones are kept and a portion is missing. The sample shows 5,000 to 7,000 clones, approximately 81% of them seen only once. The origin of this receptor is a man aged 55 to 70 with acute myeloid leukemia. Some clones in this sample may be carry-over from other donors' samples. This chain uses TRBV7-3 with TRBJ2-5; TRBD2 matches at 12 bases. Source: peripheral blood mononuclear cells, taken before stem cell transplant. Written as DNA, the CDR3 is TGTGCCAGCAGCTTGGGCCCCCCACTAGCGGGGGGAGAGACCCAGTACTTC. Encoded protein: CASSLGPPLAGGETQYF.